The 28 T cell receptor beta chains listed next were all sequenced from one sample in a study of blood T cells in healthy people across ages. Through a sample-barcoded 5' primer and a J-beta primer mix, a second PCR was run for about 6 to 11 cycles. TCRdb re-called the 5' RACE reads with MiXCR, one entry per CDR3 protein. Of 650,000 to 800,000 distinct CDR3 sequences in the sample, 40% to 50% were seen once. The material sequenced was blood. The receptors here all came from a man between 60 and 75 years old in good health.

In nucleotides, the CDR3 is TGTGCCAGCAGGCAGGCGGGGGGCGCCTACGAGCAGTACTTC. Residues: CASRQAGGAYEQYF. The chain joins TRBV6-2 or TRBV6-3 to TRBJ2-7; 8 bases align to TRBD2. V was clipped by 6 bases and J by 2 bases; unmatched bases: 6. The CDR3 is 14 amino acids. Germline lookup yields CDR1 MNHEY and CDR2 SVGEGT.

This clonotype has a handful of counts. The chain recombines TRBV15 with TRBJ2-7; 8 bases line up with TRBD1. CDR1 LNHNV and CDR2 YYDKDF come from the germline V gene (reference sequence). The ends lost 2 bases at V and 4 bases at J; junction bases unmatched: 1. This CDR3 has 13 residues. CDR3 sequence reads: CATSRRDRYEQYF. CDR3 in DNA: TGTGCCACCAGCAGACGGGACAGGTACGAGCAGTACTTC.

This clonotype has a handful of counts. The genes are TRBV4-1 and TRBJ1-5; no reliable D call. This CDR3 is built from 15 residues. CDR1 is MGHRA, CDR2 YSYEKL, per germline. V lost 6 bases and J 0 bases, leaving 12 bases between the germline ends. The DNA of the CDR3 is TGCGCCAGCAGACTGGATATCTATAGCAATCAGCCCCAGCATTTT. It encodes CASRLDIYSNQPQHF.

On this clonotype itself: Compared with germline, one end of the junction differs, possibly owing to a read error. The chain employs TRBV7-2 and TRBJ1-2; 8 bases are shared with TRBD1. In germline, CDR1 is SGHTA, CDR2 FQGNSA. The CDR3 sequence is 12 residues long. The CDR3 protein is CANSDRGYGYTF. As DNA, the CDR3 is TGTGCCAACAGCGACAGGGGATACGGCTACACCTTC.

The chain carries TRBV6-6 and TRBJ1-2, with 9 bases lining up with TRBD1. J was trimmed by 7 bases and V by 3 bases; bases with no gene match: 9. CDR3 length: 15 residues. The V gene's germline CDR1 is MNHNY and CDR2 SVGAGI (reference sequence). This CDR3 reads CASSYGTGLSGGYTF. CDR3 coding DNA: TGTGCCAGCAGTTATGGGACAGGGCTTTCAGGTGGCTACACCTTC.

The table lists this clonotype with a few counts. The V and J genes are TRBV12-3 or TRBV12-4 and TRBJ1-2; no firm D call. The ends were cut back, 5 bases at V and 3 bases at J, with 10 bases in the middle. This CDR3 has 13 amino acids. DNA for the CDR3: TGTGCCAGCAGTCTTCAACGGCACTATGGCTACACCTTC. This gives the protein CASSLQRHYGYTF.

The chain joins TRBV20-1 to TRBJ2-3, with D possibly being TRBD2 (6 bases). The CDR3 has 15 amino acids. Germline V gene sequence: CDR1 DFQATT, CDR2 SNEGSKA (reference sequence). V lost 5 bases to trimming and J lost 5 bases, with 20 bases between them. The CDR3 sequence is CSALGRSTGRDTQYF. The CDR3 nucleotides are TGCAGTGCTCTCGGGAGATCGACGGGGCGAGATACGCAGTATTTT.

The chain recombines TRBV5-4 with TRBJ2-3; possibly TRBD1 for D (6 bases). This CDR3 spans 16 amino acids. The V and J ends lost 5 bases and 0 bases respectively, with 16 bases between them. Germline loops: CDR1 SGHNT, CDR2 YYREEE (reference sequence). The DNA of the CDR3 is TGTGCCAGCAGACGGGATGAGGGGACAAGCACAGATACGCAGTATTTT. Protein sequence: CASRRDEGTSTDTQYF.

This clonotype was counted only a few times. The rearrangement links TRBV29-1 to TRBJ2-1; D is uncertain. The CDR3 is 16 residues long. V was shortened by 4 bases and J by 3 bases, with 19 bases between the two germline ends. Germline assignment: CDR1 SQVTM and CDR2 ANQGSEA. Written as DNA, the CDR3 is TGCAGCGTTGTCCCAAGACTCCAGGACGGCTACAATGAGCAGTTCTTC. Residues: CSVVPRLQDGYNEQFF.

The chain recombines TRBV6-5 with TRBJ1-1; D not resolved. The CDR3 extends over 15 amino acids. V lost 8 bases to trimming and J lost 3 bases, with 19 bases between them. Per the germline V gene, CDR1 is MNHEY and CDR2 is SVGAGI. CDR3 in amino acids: CASGYGAGGYTEAFF. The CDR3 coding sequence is TGTGCCAGCGGGTATGGTGCTGGAGGGTACACTGAAGCTTTCTTT.

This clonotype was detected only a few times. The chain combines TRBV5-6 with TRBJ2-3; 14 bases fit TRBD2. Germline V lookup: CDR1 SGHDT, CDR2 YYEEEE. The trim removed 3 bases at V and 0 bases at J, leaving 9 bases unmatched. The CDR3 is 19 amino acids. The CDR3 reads CASSSWGLAGAISTDTQYF. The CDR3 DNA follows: TGTGCCAGCAGCTCTTGGGGACTAGCGGGGGCGATTAGCACAGATACGCAGTATTTT.

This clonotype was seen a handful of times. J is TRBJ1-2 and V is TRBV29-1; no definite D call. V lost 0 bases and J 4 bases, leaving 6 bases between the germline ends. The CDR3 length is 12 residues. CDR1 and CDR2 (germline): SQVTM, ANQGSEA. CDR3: CSVEDERYGYTF. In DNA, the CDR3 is TGCAGCGTTGAAGATGAGCGCTATGGCTACACCTTC.

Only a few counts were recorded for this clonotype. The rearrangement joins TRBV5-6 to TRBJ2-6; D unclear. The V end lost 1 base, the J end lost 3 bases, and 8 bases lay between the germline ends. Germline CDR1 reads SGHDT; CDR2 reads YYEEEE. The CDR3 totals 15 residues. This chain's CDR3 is CASSLRGGGANVLTF. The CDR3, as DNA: TGTGCCAGCAGCTTGCGAGGTGGTGGGGCCAACGTCCTGACTTTC. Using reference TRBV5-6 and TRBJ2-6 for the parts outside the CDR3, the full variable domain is DAGVTQSPTHLIKTRGQQVTLRCSPKSGHDTVSWYQQALGQGPQFIFQYYEEEERQRGNFPDRFSGHQFPNYSSELNVNALLLGDSALYLCASSLRGGGANVLTFGAGSRLTVL.

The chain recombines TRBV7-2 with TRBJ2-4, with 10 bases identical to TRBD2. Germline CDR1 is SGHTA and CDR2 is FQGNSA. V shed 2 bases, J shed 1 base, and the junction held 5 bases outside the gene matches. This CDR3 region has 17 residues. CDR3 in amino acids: CASSLLPSGGAKNIQYF. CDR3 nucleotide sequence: TGTGCCAGCAGCTTACTCCCTAGCGGGGGCGCCAAAAACATTCAGTACTTC.

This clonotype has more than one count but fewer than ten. CDR3 in amino acids: CASSFPGLAGAPGQFF. CDR3 DNA: TGTGCCAGCAGTTTCCCGGGACTAGCGGGGGCCCCGGGGCAGTTCTTC. The chain combines TRBV27 with TRBJ2-1, with 14 nucleotides matching TRBD2. This CDR3 comprises 16 residues. Trimming at V came to 3 bases and at J to 12 bases, leaving 10 bases not matched to a gene. CDR1 and CDR2 (germline): MNHEY, SMNVEV (reference sequence).

CDR3 in DNA: TGCGCCAGCAGCCCGCGGGACAGCGTGTACGAGCAGTACTTC. Translation: CASSPRDSVYEQYF. The rearrangement uses TRBV5-1 and TRBJ2-4; D may be TRBD1 (7 bases). The J call may be faulty, since TRBJ2-7 better matches the DNA end. Germline loops: CDR1 SGHRS, CDR2 YFSETQ. The CDR3 has 14 residues.

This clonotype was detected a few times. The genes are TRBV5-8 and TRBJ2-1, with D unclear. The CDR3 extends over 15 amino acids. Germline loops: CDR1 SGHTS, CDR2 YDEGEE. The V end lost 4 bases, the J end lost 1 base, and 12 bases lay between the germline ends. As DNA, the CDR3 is TGTGCCAGCAGCCCGACGGATGGATCCTACAATGAGCAGTTCTTC. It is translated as CASSPTDGSYNEQFF. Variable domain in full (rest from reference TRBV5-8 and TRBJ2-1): EAGVTQSPTHLIKTRGQQATLRCSPISGHTSVYWYQQALGLGLQFLLWYDEGEERNRGNFPPRFSGRQFPNYSSELNVNALELEDSALYLCASSPTDGSYNEQFFGPGTRLTVL.

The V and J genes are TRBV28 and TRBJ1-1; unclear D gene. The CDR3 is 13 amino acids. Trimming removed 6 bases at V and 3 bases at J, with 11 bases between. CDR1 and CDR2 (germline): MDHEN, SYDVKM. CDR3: CASSRQIYTEAFF. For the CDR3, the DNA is TGTGCCAGCAGCCGACAAATATACACTGAAGCTTTCTTT. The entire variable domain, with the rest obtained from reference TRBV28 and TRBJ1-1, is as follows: DVKVTQSSRYLVKRTGEKVFLECVQDMDHENMFWYRQDPGLGLRLIYFSYDVKMKEKGDIPEGYSVSREKKERFSLILESASTNQTSMYLCASSRQIYTEAFFGQGTRLTVV.

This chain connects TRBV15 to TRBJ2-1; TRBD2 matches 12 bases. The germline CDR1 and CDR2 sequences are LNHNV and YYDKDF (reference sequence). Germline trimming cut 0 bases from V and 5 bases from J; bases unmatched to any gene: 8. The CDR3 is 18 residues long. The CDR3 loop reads CATSRDLRLAGGNNEQFF. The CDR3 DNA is TGTGCCACCAGCAGAGATCTCCGGCTAGCGGGGGGGAACAATGAGCAGTTCTTC.

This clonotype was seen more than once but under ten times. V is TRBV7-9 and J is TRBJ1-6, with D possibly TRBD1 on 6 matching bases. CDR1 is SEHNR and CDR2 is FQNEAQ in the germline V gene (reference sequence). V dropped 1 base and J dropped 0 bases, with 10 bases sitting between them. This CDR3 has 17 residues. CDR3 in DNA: TGTGCCAGCAGCTTAGGACAGGCGAGCTCCTATAATTCACCCCTCCACTTT. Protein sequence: CASSLGQASSYNSPLHF.

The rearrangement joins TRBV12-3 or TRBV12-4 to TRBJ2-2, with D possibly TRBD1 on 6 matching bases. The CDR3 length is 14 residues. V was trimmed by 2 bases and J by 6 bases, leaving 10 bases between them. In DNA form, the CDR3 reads TGTGCCAGCAGTTTATCTGGGGGCCCCGGGGAGCTGTTTTTT. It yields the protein CASSLSGGPGELFF.

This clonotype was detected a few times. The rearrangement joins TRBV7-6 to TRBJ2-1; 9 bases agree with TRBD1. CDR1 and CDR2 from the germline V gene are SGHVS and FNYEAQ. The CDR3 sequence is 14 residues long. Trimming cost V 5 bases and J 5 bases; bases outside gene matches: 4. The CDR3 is CASSRDRAHNEQFF. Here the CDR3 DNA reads TGTGCCAGCAGCCGGGACAGGGCCCACAATGAGCAGTTCTTC. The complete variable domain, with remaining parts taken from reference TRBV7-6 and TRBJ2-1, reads GAGVSQSPRYKVTKRGQDVALRCDPISGHVSLYWYRQALGQGPEFLTYFNYEAQQDKSGLPNDRFSAERPEGSISTLTIQRTEQRDSAMYRCASSRDRAHNEQFFGPGTRLTVL.

The CDR3 DNA reads TGTGCCATCAGCGAGGACGGGTACAGGGGGCGAGCCAAAAACATTCAGTACTTC. Protein product: CAISEDGYRGRAKNIQYF. This chain joins TRBV10-3 and TRBJ2-4, with 9 bases fitting TRBD1. In germline, CDR1 is ENHRY, CDR2 SYGVKD. The V gene end was trimmed by 6 bases and the J gene end by 0 bases; junction bases not matched to a gene: 12. This CDR3 comprises 18 residues.

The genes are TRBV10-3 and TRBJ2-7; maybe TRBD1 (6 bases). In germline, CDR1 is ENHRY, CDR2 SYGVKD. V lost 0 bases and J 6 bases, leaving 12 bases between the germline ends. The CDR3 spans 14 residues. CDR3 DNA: TGTGCCATCAGTGAGTCAGTTCAGGGGTTCGAGCAGTACTTC. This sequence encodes CAISESVQGFEQYF.

CDR3 sequence reads: CATSDSARTPARNEQYF. CDR3 coding DNA: TGTGCCACCAGTGATTCGGCGAGGACCCCCGCGAGGAATGAGCAGTACTTC. This chain links TRBV24-1 with TRBJ2-7; D is undetermined. This CDR3 has 17 amino acids. CDR1 KGHDR and CDR2 SFDVKD come from the germline V gene. Deletions cut 2 bases from V and 7 bases from J, with 23 bases between.

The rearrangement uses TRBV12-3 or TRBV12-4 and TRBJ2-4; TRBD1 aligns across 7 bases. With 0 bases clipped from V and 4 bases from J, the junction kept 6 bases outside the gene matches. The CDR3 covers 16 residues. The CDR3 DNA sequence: TGTGCCAGCAGTTTAGCACCGGGGACAGTGAAAAACATTCAGTACTTC. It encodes CASSLAPGTVKNIQYF.

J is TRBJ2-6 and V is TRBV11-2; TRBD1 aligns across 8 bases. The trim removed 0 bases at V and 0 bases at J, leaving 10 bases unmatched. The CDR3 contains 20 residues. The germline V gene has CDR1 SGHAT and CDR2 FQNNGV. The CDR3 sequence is CASSLDRWDRLSSGANVLTF. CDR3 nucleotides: TGTGCCAGCAGCTTAGATCGATGGGACAGGCTGAGCTCTGGGGCCAACGTCCTGACTTTC.

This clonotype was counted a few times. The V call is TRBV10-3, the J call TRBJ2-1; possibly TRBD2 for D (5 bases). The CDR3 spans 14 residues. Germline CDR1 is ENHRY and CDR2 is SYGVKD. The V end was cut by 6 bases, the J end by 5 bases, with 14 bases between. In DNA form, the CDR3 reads TGTGCCATCAGCCCCCGAGCGGAGAACAATGAGCAGTTCTTC. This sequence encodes CAISPRAENNEQFF.